This T cell receptor (beta chain) is from a study of blood T cell repertoires in COVID-19. Cohort 3 donors were reported recovered after two negative PCRs, clearance, or symptom resolution. Sequencing used immunoSEQ multiplex PCR; TCRdb keeps in-frame clones, though not all of them. The table lists hundreds of thousands of clones, roughly 87% of them singletons. There are 13 residues in the CDR3. Germline loops: CDR1 LNHDA, CDR2 SQIVND (reference sequence). Germline trimming cut 7 bases from V and 7 bases from J; bases unmatched to any gene: 8. Sequencing was performed on PBMCs or T cells enriched from blood (not recorded which). The TCR was taken from a woman aged 30 to 39 who had recovered from COVID-19. The rearrangement uses TRBV19 and TRBJ1-2, with 8 bases that match TRBD1. The chain's CDR3 is CASIKDRAGGYTF. The CDR3 DNA reads as TGTGCCAGTATCAAGGACAGGGCCGGTGGCTACACCTTC.